The T cell receptor beta chain under discussion was sequenced for a study of T cell clones after liver transplantation. The overall study: TCRbeta sequencing after a pre-transplant mixed lymphocyte reaction identified graft-donor-reactive clones, later tracked in post-transplant blood.

Thawed unstimulated PBMCs were FACS-sorted by CD3, CD4 and CD8 into two populations. The repertoire was sequenced with immunoSEQ multiplex PCR; TCRdb's copy has only in-frame clones and lacks some. Of more than 65,000 clones listed, 90% are singletons. The CDR3 is 14 residues long. Losses at the gene ends were 6 bases for V and 11 bases for J; bases not matched to a gene: 11. Looked up from germline, CDR1 is KGHSH and CDR2 is LQKENI. This material consisted of CD4+ T cells from blood, taken before liver transplant. This chain joins TRBV18 and TRBJ1-4; the match to TRBD1 covers 8 bases. The sequence was obtained from a human donor who received a liver transplant. The CDR3 bases are TGTGCCAGCTCGGCCGGGACAGGAGAGGACAAACTGTTTTTT. Its protein is CASSAGTGEDKLFF.